The rows below give T cell receptor beta chains drawn from one sample of a study of shared clonotypes between healthy human individuals. The assay was immunoSEQ multiplex PCR, and TCRdb's table has in-frame clones only and misses some. The profile shows some 2,100,000 clones, just over 90% of them singletons. Material for sequencing was naive CD8+ T cells from PBMCs. These receptors all stem from a man younger than 35 in good health. Some clones in this sample may be carry-over from other donors' samples. CDR3s include the opening cysteine and the closing phenylalanine or tryptophan. The D gene is left open where the match is weak. Rows give clone size only sometimes, using once, few, many, or a class for an expanded clone.

d_call: .
v_call: TRBV7-9
clone_size: once
j_call: TRBJ1-2
cdr3_nt: TGTGCCAGCAGCTTAGCTTGGGCAGAGGATGGCTACACCTTC
cdr3_aa: CASSLAWAEDGYTF

d_call: .
v_call: TRBV6-6
clone_size: .
j_call: TRBJ2-7
cdr3_nt: TGTGCCAGCAGTTACTCGAGGCCCTACGAGCAGTACTTC
cdr3_aa: CASSYSRPYEQYF

d_call: TRBD2
v_call: TRBV4-3
clone_size: .
j_call: TRBJ2-7
cdr3_nt: TGCGCCAGCAGCCAAGAACTAGCGGTGTCCAACGAGCAGTACTTC
cdr3_aa: CASSQELAVSNEQYF

d_call: .
v_call: TRBV9
clone_size: .
j_call: TRBJ2-1
cdr3_nt: TGTGCCAGCAGCGTAGCTGTGGACAATGAGCAGTTCTTC
cdr3_aa: CASSVAVDNEQFF

d_call: .
v_call: TRBV11-3
clone_size: .
j_call: TRBJ2-2
cdr3_nt: TGTGCCAGCAGCTTATGGGGGAAGACAGCCGGGGAGCTGTTTTTT
cdr3_aa: CASSLWGKTAGELFF

d_call: TRBD1
v_call: TRBV4-1
clone_size: .
j_call: TRBJ1-6
cdr3_nt: TGCGCCAGCAGCCAAGATACTACAGGGGGCGTGGGTTCACCCCTCCACTTT
cdr3_aa: CASSQDTTGGVGSPLHF

d_call: .
v_call: TRBV6-6
clone_size: .
j_call: TRBJ2-1
cdr3_nt: TGTGCCAGCAGTTACTCGGGCGAGAACAATGAGCAGTTCTTC
cdr3_aa: CASSYSGENNEQFF

d_call: TRBD1
v_call: TRBV4-3
clone_size: .
j_call: TRBJ2-5
cdr3_nt: TGCGCCAGCAGCCAAGATCGGTTCAGGACAGGGGAGACCCAGTACTTC
cdr3_aa: CASSQDRFRTGETQYF

d_call: TRBD1
v_call: TRBV9
clone_size: once
j_call: TRBJ2-7
cdr3_nt: TGTGCCAGCAGCACCTTCTCCGGGACAGGGCCCTACGAGCAGTACTTC
cdr3_aa: CASSTFSGTGPYEQYF

d_call: TRBD1
v_call: TRBV9
clone_size: .
j_call: TRBJ1-1
cdr3_nt: TGTGCCAGCAGCGCGAGGGGGACAGTTAACACTGAAGCTTTCTTT
cdr3_aa: CASSARGTVNTEAFF

d_call: .
v_call: TRBV7-6
clone_size: .
j_call: TRBJ2-2
cdr3_nt: TGTGCCAGCAGCGCGACCCCGGGACGGATGAACACCGGGGAGCTGTTTTTT
cdr3_aa: CASSATPGRMNTGELFF

d_call: TRBD2
v_call: TRBV28
clone_size: .
j_call: TRBJ2-3
cdr3_nt: TGTGCCAGCGGGGATAGCGGGAGTGTTGCGCAGTATTTT
cdr3_aa: CASGDSGSVAQYF

d_call: TRBD1
v_call: TRBV19
clone_size: .
j_call: TRBJ1-1
cdr3_nt: TGTGCCAGTAGTACAGGGGGTAACACTGAAGCTTTCTTT
cdr3_aa: CASSTGGNTEAFF

d_call: .
v_call: TRBV28
clone_size: .
j_call: TRBJ1-5
cdr3_nt: TGTGCCAGCAGTTTGGAAAGGGAAGAAGATCAGCCCCAGCATTTT
cdr3_aa: CASSLEREEDQPQHF

d_call: .
v_call: TRBV28
clone_size: few
j_call: TRBJ1-1
cdr3_nt: TGTGCCAGCAGAAACACTGAAGCTTTCTTT
cdr3_aa: CASRNTEAFF

d_call: TRBD2
v_call: TRBV15
clone_size: .
j_call: TRBJ2-7
cdr3_nt: TGTGCCACCAGCTTGGGACTAGCGTTCTACGAGCAGTACTTC
cdr3_aa: CATSLGLAFYEQYF

d_call: .
v_call: TRBV10-3
clone_size: .
j_call: TRBJ1-1
cdr3_nt: TGTGCCATCAGTGTCGAGGAGGGAACTGAAGCTTTCTTT
cdr3_aa: CAISVEEGTEAFF

d_call: .
v_call: TRBV19
clone_size: .
j_call: TRBJ1-2
cdr3_nt: TGTGCCAGTAGTCAAATGGGGGGGACGCTGGGAAACTATGGCTACACCTTC
cdr3_aa: CASSQMGGTLGNYGYTF

d_call: .
v_call: TRBV7-3
clone_size: .
j_call: TRBJ1-1
cdr3_nt: TGTGCCAGCAGCCCTGAGCTTAGCGGTGAAGCTTTCTTT
cdr3_aa: CASSPELSGEAFF

d_call: TRBD2
v_call: TRBV4-1
clone_size: .
j_call: TRBJ2-1
cdr3_nt: TGCGCCAGCAGCCAAAGACAGGCTAGCGGGAATGAGCAGTTCTTC
cdr3_aa: CASSQRQASGNEQFF

d_call: .
v_call: TRBV27
clone_size: .
j_call: TRBJ2-5
cdr3_nt: TGTGCCAGCAGGCCAAACGTGGACCAAGAGACCCAGTACTTC
cdr3_aa: CASRPNVDQETQYF

d_call: .
v_call: TRBV28
clone_size: .
j_call: TRBJ2-2
cdr3_nt: TGTGCCAGCGTACCACTTCAGTCGAACACCGGGGAGCTGTTTTTT
cdr3_aa: CASVPLQSNTGELFF

d_call: TRBD1
v_call: TRBV27
clone_size: .
j_call: TRBJ1-5
cdr3_nt: TGTGCCAGCAGCCGGACAGGGTTTAATCAGCCCCAGCATTTT
cdr3_aa: CASSRTGFNQPQHF

d_call: .
v_call: TRBV15
clone_size: .
j_call: TRBJ2-7
cdr3_nt: TGTGCCACCAGCAGCGCGTACGGGGGCTCGCACGAGCAGTACTTC
cdr3_aa: CATSSAYGGSHEQYF

d_call: .
v_call: TRBV7-9
clone_size: .
j_call: TRBJ2-7
cdr3_nt: TGTGCCAGCAGCTTAGTAACAGCCTCCTACGAGCAGTACTTC
cdr3_aa: CASSLVTASYEQYF

d_call: .
v_call: TRBV9
clone_size: .
j_call: TRBJ1-1
cdr3_nt: TGTGCCAGCAGCGCCCTGGGGAAAAATGAAGCTTTCTTT
cdr3_aa: CASSALGKNEAFF

d_call: TRBD2
v_call: TRBV28
clone_size: once
j_call: TRBJ2-1
cdr3_nt: TGTGCCAGCTATCCCCGACTAGCGGGAGGAATTAACAATGAGCAGTTCTTC
cdr3_aa: CASYPRLAGGINNEQFF

d_call: TRBD2
v_call: TRBV18
clone_size: .
j_call: TRBJ2-1
cdr3_nt: TGTGCCAGCTCACAAGCGGGAGGGGAAAATGAGCAGTTCTTC
cdr3_aa: CASSQAGGENEQFF

d_call: .
v_call: TRBV6-5
clone_size: .
j_call: TRBJ1-1
cdr3_nt: TGTGCCAGCAGTTACACCAGGGGATACACTGAAGCTTTCTTT
cdr3_aa: CASSYTRGYTEAFF

d_call: .
v_call: TRBV7-8
clone_size: .
j_call: TRBJ2-1
cdr3_nt: TGTGCCAGCAGCTTAAAGTCTACTCGCTCCTACAATGAGCAGTTCTTC
cdr3_aa: CASSLKSTRSYNEQFF

d_call: TRBD1
v_call: TRBV10-3
clone_size: .
j_call: TRBJ1-2
cdr3_nt: TGTGCCTCGACGGGACAGGGGGCGTATGGCTACACCTTC
cdr3_aa: CASTGQGAYGYTF

d_call: .
v_call: TRBV30
clone_size: .
j_call: TRBJ2-1
cdr3_nt: TGTGCCGGGGGAAAGGGGGGCTCCTACAATGAGCAGTTCTTC
cdr3_aa: CAGGKGGSYNEQFF

d_call: .
v_call: TRBV5-1
clone_size: once
j_call: TRBJ1-1
cdr3_nt: TGCGCCAGCAGCTTGTACGCGGGTATGAACACTGAAGCTTTCTTT
cdr3_aa: CASSLYAGMNTEAFF

d_call: .
v_call: TRBV9
clone_size: .
j_call: TRBJ2-6
cdr3_nt: TGTGCCAGCAGGGACAGCTACTCTGGGGCCAACGTCCTGACTTTC
cdr3_aa: CASRDSYSGANVLTF

d_call: .
v_call: TRBV27
clone_size: .
j_call: TRBJ1-5
cdr3_nt: TGTGCCAGCAGCCGAAACCAACAGGGTGGTCTTCAGCCCCAGCATTTT
cdr3_aa: CASSRNQQGGLQPQHF

d_call: .
v_call: TRBV28
clone_size: .
j_call: TRBJ2-7
cdr3_nt: TGTGCCAGCAGTTCACGTTCCGGACTCACCTACGAGCAGTACTTC
cdr3_aa: CASSSRSGLTYEQYF

d_call: .
v_call: TRBV6-5
clone_size: .
j_call: TRBJ1-4
cdr3_nt: TGTGCCAGCAGAAGCCTAGGGGAAGTCAGGGAAAAACTGTTTTTT
cdr3_aa: CASRSLGEVREKLFF

d_call: .
v_call: TRBV5-1
clone_size: .
j_call: TRBJ2-1
cdr3_nt: TGCGCCAGCAGCTTGGGGGCAGGGACACACAATGAGCAGTTCTTC
cdr3_aa: CASSLGAGTHNEQFF

d_call: TRBD1
v_call: TRBV4-1
clone_size: .
j_call: TRBJ1-2
cdr3_nt: TGCGCCAGCCGGGGGACAGGGAGCTTGGGCTACACCTTC
cdr3_aa: CASRGTGSLGYTF

d_call: .
v_call: TRBV4-1
clone_size: .
j_call: TRBJ1-1
cdr3_nt: TGCGCCAGCAGCCAACCTCCCCGGGTCGACGGGCACACTGAAGCTTTCTTT
cdr3_aa: CASSQPPRVDGHTEAFF

d_call: .
v_call: TRBV14
clone_size: few
j_call: TRBJ1-1
cdr3_nt: TGTGCCAGCAGCCAAGGGGTGGAAGCTTTCTTT
cdr3_aa: CASSQGVEAFF

d_call: .
v_call: TRBV7-8
clone_size: .
j_call: TRBJ1-1
cdr3_nt: TGTGCCAGCAGCTTAGTAAGGGGTAGGGACACTGAAGCTTTCTTT
cdr3_aa: CASSLVRGRDTEAFF

d_call: .
v_call: TRBV6-5
clone_size: .
j_call: TRBJ2-7
cdr3_nt: TGTGCCAGCAGTCCCTTTAGGGACTCCTACGAGCAGTACTTC
cdr3_aa: CASSPFRDSYEQYF

d_call: .
v_call: TRBV19
clone_size: .
j_call: TRBJ2-5
cdr3_nt: TGTGCCAGTAGCTTCAGAGGAGCTTTAGAGACCCAGTACTTC
cdr3_aa: CASSFRGALETQYF

d_call: .
v_call: TRBV9
clone_size: .
j_call: TRBJ2-1
cdr3_nt: TGTGCCAGCAGCCTCCGACCCGACCCCGATGAGCAGTTCTTC
cdr3_aa: CASSLRPDPDEQFF

d_call: .
v_call: TRBV30
clone_size: .
j_call: TRBJ2-5
cdr3_nt: TGTGCCTGGAGTGTCTCTGTAGGCAGAGGAAGAGAGACCCAGTACTTC
cdr3_aa: CAWSVSVGRGRETQYF

d_call: .
v_call: TRBV7-2
clone_size: .
j_call: TRBJ1-1
cdr3_nt: TGTGCCAGCAGCTGGGATTTGAGGAACACTGAAGCTTTCTTT
cdr3_aa: CASSWDLRNTEAFF

d_call: .
v_call: TRBV6-5
clone_size: .
j_call: TRBJ2-7
cdr3_nt: TGTGCCAGCAGGTCGTGGGTGGGGTCCTACGAGCAGTACTTC
cdr3_aa: CASRSWVGSYEQYF

d_call: TRBD2
v_call: TRBV6-6
clone_size: .
j_call: TRBJ2-5
cdr3_nt: TGTGCCAGCAGTTACCCGGGACTATTGGCAGCTGAGACCCAGTACTTC
cdr3_aa: CASSYPGLLAAETQYF

d_call: TRBD1
v_call: TRBV6-1
clone_size: .
j_call: TRBJ1-1
cdr3_nt: TGTGCCAGCAGTGTACAGGGGTGGGGCACTGAAGCTTTCTTT
cdr3_aa: CASSVQGWGTEAFF

d_call: TRBD1
v_call: TRBV5-6
clone_size: once
j_call: TRBJ2-1
cdr3_nt: TGTGCCAGCAGCTGGACCCGGGACAGGCGTTACAATGAGCAGTTCTTC
cdr3_aa: CASSWTRDRRYNEQFF

d_call: .
v_call: TRBV9
clone_size: .
j_call: TRBJ1-1
cdr3_nt: TGTGCCAGCAGGGGGGGCACCGGCGCGGAGGCTTTCTTT
cdr3_aa: CASRGGTGAEAFF

d_call: .
v_call: TRBV29-1
clone_size: .
j_call: TRBJ2-1
cdr3_nt: TGCAGCGTTGCTTCGTCGGGACAAAACAATGAGCAGTTCTTC
cdr3_aa: CSVASSGQNNEQFF

d_call: .
v_call: TRBV27
clone_size: .
j_call: TRBJ2-7
cdr3_nt: TGTGCCAGCAGTTTTATTCCAAGTACAGACTACGAGCAGTACTTC
cdr3_aa: CASSFIPSTDYEQYF

d_call: .
v_call: TRBV5-1
clone_size: .
j_call: TRBJ1-3
cdr3_nt: TGCGCCAGCAGCTTGGACCCGCGGCGCTCTGGAAACACCATATATTTT
cdr3_aa: CASSLDPRRSGNTIYF